This TCR beta chain was identified in a study of human CD4 T cells and Enterobacteriaceae (dated by TCRdb to 2019 to 2021). Deep-level sequencing, with a detection sensitivity of one cell in 200,000, was applied to the ex vivo total memory CD4+ samples. The QIAamp DNA Micro Kit was used to extract genomic DNA from cell pellets, and the quantity and purity of the genomic DNA were checked by spectrophotometry. The immunoSEQ multiplex PCR assay was used to amplify the TCR Vbeta CDR3 regions. Amplicons were sequenced on the Illumina HiSeq platform. The retrieved sequences were 87 nucleotides in length and included the CDR3 region. In the paper's pipeline: Each unique productive TCR Vbeta nucleotide sequence counted as a clonotype and was quantified by productive template frequency from ImmunoSEQ Analyzer V3.0. Expanded clonotypes were defined using a threshold set at the top 5th percentile of each repertoire ranked by frequency. The R package fossil was used to compute repertoire overlap as Chao-Jaccard, and the R package MASS was used to visualize the overlap by nonmetric multidimensional scaling. The clones in this table, taken by TCRdb from immuneACCESS, are in-frame only. Not every clone is retained; where verified, under half of the shortfall comes from an unresolved V gene, and the cause of the rest is unknown. V, J and clone size are taken as reported in that table, and D and trimming were inferred from the DNA itself. The sample table records just under 30,000 clones; around 80% of these occur just once. Around 1.7% of the sample goes to the ten largest clones.

From cysteine to phenylalanine, the CDR3 is 17 amino acids long. Kept here is only the CDR3 DNA, which spans 51 bases and is read in frame from base 1. Looking up the germline V gene yields CDR1 SGHVS and CDR2 FNYEAQ. Trimming leaves V shorter by 5 bases and J shorter by 8 bases, with the junction holding 12 bases beyond the gene matches. About this clone itself: No antigen is known for it. Per-base quality was not reported, and no clone a single base away is much larger than it.

Memory CD4+ T cells, defined as all CD4+ cells other than CD45RA+CCR7+CD95- naive cells, were FACS-sorted on a FACSAria III to a purity of over 95%. Healthy donor blood was obtained from blood donation centers in Switzerland. Positive selection with CD4 and CD14 magnetic microbeads was used to enrich total CD4+ T cells and monocytes. CD8+, CD14+, CD16+, CD56+, CD19+ and CD25-bright cells were excluded before sorting. In a couple of blood donors, total memory CD4+ T cells were sequenced directly ex vivo to assess in vivo expansion of bacteria-reactive clonotypes. Ficoll-Paque Plus was used to isolate peripheral blood mononuclear cells from donor blood. Overall study results and their limits: Ex vivo, broadly cross-reactive clonotypes were observed to appear more expanded than specific clonotypes, with 11 of 19 and about 65% of the roughly 34 being found within the top 5%. The reactivity of ex vivo clonotypes was inferred solely through the matching of nucleotide sequences to CFSE-low cultures from the same donors.

The source is a human donor in good health. Sample: memory CD4+ T cells from blood. The cell subset or site label for this specimen denotes: total memory CD4 T cells sorted directly ex vivo, unstimulated. The rearranged segments are TRBV7-6 and TRBJ2-1, and TRBD2 aligns with 13 junction nucleotides. The CDR3: CASSPSPLAGGIYEQFF. The nucleotide sequence reads as follows: TGTGCCAGCAGCCCCAGTCCACTAGCGGGAGGGATCTATGAGCAGTTCTTC.